This T cell receptor (beta chain) was sequenced for a study of cytomegalovirus exposure and HLA in healthy donors. This clone occurred once. The V end was cut by 5 bases, the J end by 4 bases, with 15 bases between. Germline V gene lookup returns CDR1 MDHEN and CDR2 SYDVKM. CDR3 length: 14 residues. PCR was performed using 60 Vbeta and 13 Jbeta primers. Data came from immunoSEQ multiplex PCR; TCRdb stores just in-frame clones and leaves some out. Of over 150,000 clones in the sample, 70% to 80% were seen once. The clonotype comes from a man between 40 and 49 years old in good health and CMV-seronegative. Specimen: PBMCs. This chain uses TRBV28 with TRBJ2-7, with a weak D call TRBD1 (5 bases). CDR3 loop: CASSPRQIQYEQYF. CDR3 coding DNA: TGTGCCAGCAGTCCCCGACAGATACAGTACGAGCAGTACTTC.